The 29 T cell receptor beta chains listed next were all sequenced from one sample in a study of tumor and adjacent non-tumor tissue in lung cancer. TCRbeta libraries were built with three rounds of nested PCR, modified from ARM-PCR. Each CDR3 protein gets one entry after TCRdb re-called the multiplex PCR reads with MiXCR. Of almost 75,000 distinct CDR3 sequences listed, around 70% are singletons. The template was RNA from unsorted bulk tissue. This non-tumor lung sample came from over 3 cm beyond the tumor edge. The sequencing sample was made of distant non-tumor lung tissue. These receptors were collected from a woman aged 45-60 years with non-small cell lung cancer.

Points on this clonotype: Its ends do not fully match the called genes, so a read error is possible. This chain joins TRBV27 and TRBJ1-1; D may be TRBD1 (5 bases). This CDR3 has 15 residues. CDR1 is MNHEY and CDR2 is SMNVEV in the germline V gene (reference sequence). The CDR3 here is CASSLWGRGKTEAFF. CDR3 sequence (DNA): TGTGCCAGTAGTTTATGGGGCAGAGGGAAGACTGAAGCTTTCTTT.

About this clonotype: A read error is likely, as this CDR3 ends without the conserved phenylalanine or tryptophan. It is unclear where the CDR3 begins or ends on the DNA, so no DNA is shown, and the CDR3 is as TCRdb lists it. The CDR3 reads CASSQPDRFNQPQHI. This chain uses TRBV4-1 with TRBJ1-5; the D call TRBD1 from the table was never checked on the DNA. The CDR3 spans 15 amino acids, including both terminal residues. Germline V gene lookup returns CDR1 MGHRA and CDR2 YSYEKL.

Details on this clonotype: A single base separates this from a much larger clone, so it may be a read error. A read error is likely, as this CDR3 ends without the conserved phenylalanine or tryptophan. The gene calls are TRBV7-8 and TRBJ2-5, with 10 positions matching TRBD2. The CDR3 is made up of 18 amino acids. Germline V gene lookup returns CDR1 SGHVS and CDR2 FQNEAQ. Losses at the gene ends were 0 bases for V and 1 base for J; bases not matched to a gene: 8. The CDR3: CASSLALAGERVQETQYL. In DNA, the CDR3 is TGTGCCAGCAGCTTAGCTCTAGCGGGAGAGCGGGTCCAAGAGACCCAGTACTTA.

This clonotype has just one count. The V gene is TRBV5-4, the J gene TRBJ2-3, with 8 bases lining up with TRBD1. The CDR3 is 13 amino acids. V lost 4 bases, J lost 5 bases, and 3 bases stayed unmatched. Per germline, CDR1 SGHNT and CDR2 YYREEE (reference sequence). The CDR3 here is CASSTGGRDTQYF. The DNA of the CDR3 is TGTGCCAGCAGCACAGGGGGGAGAGATACGCAGTATTTT. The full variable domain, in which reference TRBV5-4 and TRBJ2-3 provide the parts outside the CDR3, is ETGVTQSPTHLIKTRGQQVTLRCSSQSGHNTVSWYQQALGQGPQFIFQYYREEENGRGNFPPRFSGLQFPNYSSELNVNALELDDSALYLCASSTGGRDTQYFGPGTRLTVL.

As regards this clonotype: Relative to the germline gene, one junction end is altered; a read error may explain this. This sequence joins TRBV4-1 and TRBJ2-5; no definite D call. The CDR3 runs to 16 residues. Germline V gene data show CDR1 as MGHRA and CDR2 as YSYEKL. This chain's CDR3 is CASNQATRNGQETQCF. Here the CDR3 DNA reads TGCGCCAGCAACCAAGCCACGAGGAACGGCCAAGAGACCCAGTGCTTC.

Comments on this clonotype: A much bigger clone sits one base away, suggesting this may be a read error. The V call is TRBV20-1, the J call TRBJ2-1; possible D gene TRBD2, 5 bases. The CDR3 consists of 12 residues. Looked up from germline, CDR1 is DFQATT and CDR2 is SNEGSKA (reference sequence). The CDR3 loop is CGARGKGDEQFF. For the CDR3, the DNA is TGCGGTGCTAGAGGGAAGGGCGATGAGCAGTTCTTC.

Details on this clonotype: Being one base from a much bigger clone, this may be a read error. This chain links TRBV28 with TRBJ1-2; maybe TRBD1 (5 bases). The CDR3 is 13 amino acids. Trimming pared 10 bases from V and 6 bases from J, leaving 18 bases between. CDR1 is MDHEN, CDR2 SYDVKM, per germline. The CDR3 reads CANISTDANGYTF. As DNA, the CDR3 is TGTGCCAACATTTCGACAGACGCAAATGGCTACACCTTC.

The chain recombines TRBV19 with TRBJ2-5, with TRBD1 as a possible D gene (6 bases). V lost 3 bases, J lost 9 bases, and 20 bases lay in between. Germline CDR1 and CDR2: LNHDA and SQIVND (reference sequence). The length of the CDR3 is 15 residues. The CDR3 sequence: CASSMVGQSVGAQYF. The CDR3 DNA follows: TGTGCCAGTAGTATGGTCGGACAGTCGGTTGGCGCCCAGTACTTC.

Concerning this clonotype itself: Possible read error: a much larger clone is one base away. CDR3 sequence reads: CASSPSWEAKNIQYF. CDR3 nucleotides: TGCGCCAGCAGCCCGTCGTGGGAGGCCAAAAACATTCAGTACTTC. The chain is built from TRBV4-1 and TRBJ2-4; TRBD2 might be the D (5 bases). Trimming took off 4 bases at V and 1 base at J, with 11 bases between the two ends. This CDR3 has 15 amino acids. Germline values: CDR1 MGHRA, CDR2 YSYEKL.

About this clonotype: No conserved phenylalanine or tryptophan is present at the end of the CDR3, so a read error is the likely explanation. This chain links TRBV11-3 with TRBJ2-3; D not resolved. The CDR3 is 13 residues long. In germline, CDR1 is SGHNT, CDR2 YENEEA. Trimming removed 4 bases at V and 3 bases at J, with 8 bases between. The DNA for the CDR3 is TGTGCCAGCAGCTGGTGTGAGACAGATACGCAGTATTGT. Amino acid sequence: CASSWCETDTQYC.

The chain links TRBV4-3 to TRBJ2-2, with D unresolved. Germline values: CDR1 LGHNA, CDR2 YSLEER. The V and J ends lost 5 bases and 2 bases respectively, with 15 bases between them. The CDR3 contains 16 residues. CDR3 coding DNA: TGCGCCAGCAGCAAGACCCCTAACCTTAACACCGGGGAGCTGTTTTTT. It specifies CASSKTPNLNTGELFF.

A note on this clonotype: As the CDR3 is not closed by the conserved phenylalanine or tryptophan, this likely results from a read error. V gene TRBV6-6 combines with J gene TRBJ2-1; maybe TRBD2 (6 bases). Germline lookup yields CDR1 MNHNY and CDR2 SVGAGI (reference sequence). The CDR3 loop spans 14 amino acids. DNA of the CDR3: TGTGCCTGCAGTTACCGGGAGTTGCACAATGAGCAGTTCTTA. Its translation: CACSYRELHNEQFL.

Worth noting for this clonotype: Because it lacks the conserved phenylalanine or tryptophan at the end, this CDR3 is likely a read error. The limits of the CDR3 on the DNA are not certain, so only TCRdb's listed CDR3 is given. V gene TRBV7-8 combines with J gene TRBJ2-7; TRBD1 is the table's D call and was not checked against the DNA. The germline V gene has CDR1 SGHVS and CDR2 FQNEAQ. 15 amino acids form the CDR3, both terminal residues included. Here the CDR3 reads CASSLTGDGWYEQYL.

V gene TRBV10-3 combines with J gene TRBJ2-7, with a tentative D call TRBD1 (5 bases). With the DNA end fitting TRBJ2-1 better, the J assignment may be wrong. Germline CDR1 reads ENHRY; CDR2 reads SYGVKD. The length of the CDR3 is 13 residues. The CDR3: CAISQTDFYEQFF. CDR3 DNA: TGTGCCATAAGCCAGACAGACTTCTACGAGCAGTTCTTC.

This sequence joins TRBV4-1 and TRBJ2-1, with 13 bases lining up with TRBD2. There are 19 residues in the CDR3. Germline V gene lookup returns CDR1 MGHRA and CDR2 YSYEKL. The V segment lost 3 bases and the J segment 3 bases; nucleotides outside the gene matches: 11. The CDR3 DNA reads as TGCGCCAGCAGCCACCCGGGACTAGCGGGATGGAACGACTACAATGAGCAGTTCTTC. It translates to CASSHPGLAGWNDYNEQFF.

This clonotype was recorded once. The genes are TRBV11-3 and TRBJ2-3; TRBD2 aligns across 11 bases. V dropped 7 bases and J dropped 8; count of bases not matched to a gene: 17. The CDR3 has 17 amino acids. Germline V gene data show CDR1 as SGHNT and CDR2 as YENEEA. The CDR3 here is CASITGTSGTLIGTQYF. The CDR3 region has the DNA TGTGCCAGCATCACCGGGACTAGCGGAACTTTAATAGGTACGCAGTATTTT. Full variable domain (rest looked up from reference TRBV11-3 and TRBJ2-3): EAGVVQSPRYKIIEKKQPVAFWCNPISGHNTLYWYLQNLGQGPELLIRYENEEAVDDSQLPKDRFSAERLKGVDSTLKIQPAELGDSAVYLCASITGTSGTLIGTQYFGPGTRLTVL.

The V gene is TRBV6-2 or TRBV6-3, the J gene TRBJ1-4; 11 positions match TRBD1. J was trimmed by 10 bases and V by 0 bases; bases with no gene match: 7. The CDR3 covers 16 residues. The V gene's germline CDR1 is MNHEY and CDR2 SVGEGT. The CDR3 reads CASSYSPGQGEGKLFF. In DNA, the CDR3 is TGTGCCAGCAGTTACTCGCCGGGACAGGGGGAAGGAAAACTGTTTTTT.

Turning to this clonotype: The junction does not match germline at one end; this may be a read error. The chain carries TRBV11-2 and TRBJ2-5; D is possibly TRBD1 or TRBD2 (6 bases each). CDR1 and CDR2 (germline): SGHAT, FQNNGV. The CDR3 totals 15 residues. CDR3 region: CANSLDLGGGETQYF. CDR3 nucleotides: TGTGCCAACAGCCTAGATCTGGGGGGCGGGGAGACCCAGTACTTC.

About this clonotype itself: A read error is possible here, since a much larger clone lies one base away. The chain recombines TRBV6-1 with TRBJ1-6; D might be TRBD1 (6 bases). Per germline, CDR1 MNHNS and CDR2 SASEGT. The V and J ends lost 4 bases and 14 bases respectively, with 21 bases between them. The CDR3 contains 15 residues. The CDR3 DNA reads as TGTGCCAGCAGTGCCTTCGGACAGAGGGTAGAGGCCCTCCACTTT. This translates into CASSAFGQRVEALHF.

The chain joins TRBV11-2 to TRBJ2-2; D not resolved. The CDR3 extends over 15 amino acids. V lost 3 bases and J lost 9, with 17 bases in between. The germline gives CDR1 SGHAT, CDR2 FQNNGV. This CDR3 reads CASSFRLDLARELFF. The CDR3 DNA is TGTGCCAGCAGCTTTCGTCTGGATTTAGCCCGGGAGCTGTTTTTT.

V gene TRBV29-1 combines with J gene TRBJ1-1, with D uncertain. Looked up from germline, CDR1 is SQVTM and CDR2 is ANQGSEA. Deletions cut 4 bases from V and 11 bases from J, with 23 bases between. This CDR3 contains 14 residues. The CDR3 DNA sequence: TGCAGCGTTGCTAGGCAGGAAGCGAACACCGATGCTTTCTTT. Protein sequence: CSVARQEANTDAFF.

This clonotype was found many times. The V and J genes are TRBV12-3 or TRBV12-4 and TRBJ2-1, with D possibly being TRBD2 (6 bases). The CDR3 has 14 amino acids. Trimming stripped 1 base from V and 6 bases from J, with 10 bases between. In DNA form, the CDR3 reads TGTGCCAGCAGTTTAGGTTCGGGAGTCAATGAGCAGTTCTTC. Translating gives CASSLGSGVNEQFF.

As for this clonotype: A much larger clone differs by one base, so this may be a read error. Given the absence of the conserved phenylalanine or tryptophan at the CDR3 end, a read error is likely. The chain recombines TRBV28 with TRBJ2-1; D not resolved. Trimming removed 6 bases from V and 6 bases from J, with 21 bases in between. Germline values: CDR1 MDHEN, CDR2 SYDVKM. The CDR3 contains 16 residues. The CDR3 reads CASRPTGGVGFNEQFL. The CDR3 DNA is TGTGCCAGCAGACCCACGGGTGGGGTGGGTTTCAATGAGCAGTTCTTA.

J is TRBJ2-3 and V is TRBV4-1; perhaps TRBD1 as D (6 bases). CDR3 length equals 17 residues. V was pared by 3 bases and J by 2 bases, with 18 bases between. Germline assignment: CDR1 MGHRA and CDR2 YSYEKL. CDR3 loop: CASSQDQQGWVTDTQYF. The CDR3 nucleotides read TGCGCCAGCAGCCAGGATCAACAGGGTTGGGTCACAGATACGCAGTATTTT.

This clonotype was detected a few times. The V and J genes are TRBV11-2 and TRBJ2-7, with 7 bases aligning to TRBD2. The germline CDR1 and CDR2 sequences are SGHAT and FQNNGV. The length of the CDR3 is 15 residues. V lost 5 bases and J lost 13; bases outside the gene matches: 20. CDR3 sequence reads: CASSPLASGSYEYYF. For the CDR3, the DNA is TGTGCCAGCAGCCCTTTGGCTAGCGGTTCCTACGAGTACTACTTC.

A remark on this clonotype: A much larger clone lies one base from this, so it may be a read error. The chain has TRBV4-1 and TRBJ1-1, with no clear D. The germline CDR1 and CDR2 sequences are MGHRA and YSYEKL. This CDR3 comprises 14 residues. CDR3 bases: TGCGCCAGCAGCCAAGGGATTATGGGCACTGAACCTTTCTTT. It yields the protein CASSQGIMGTEPFF.

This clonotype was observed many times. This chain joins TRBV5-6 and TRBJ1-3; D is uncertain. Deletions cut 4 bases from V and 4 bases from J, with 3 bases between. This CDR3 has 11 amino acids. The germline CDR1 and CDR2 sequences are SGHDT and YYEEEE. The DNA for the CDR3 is TGTGCCAGCAGCACCGGAAACACCATATATTTT. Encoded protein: CASSTGNTIYF.

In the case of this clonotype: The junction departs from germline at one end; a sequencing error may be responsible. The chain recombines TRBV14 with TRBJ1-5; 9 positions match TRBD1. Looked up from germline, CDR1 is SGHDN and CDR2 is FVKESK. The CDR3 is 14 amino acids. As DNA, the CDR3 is TGTGCCAGCAGTAGACAGGGGGTAAATCAGTCCCAGCATTTT. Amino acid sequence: CASSRQGVNQSQHF.

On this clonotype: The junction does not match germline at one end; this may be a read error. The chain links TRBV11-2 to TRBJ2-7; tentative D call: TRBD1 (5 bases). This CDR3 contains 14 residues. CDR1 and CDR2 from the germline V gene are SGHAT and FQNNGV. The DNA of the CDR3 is TGTGCCATCAGCTTAAACAGGTATGGTATCGAGCAGTACTTC. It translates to CAISLNRYGIEQYF. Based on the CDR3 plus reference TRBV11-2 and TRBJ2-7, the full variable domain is EAGVAQSPRYKIIEKRQSVAFWCNPISGHATLYWYQQILGQGPKLLIQFQNNGVVDDSQLPKDRFSAERLKGVDSTLKIQPAKLEDSAVYLCAISLNRYGIEQYFGPGTRLTVT.